This T cell receptor (beta chain) was found in a study of blood T cells in healthy people across ages. Per sample, at least 5 micrograms of total RNA were extracted. Germline lookup yields CDR1 SGHTA and CDR2 FQGNSA. The CDR3 runs 17 residues. V lost 0 bases and J lost 1; bases outside the gene matches: 4. Study-wide findings and caveats: Investigators treated diversity estimates from one million T cells as underestimates. Naive T cell percentage and TCR beta diversity correlated strongly.

Sample-barcoded 5' priming and a J-beta primer mix drove a second PCR of about 7 to 11 cycles. All cDNA molecules were each tagged by a template-switch adaptor with 12 random nucleotides. MiXCR was run by TCRdb on the 5' RACE reads, yielding one entry per CDR3 protein. The sample contains about 1.5 million distinct CDR3 sequences, approximately 38% of which appear only once. This clonotype was observed a few times. Its specificity is not known. The rearrangement uses TRBV7-2 and TRBJ1-5, with 9 nucleotides matching TRBD1. The sequencing input was blood. This receptor was obtained from a woman aged 18 to 35 in good health. Here the CDR3 DNA reads TGTGCCAGCAGCTTAGCTAAGACAGGGGGGAGCAATCAGCCCCAGCATTTT. It translates to CASSLAKTGGSNQPQHF. The full variable domain, in which reference TRBV7-2 and TRBJ1-5 provide the parts outside the CDR3, is GAGVSQSPSNKVTEKGKDVELRCDPISGHTALYWYRQSLGQGLEFLIYFQGNSAPDKSGLPSDRFSAERTGGSVSTLTIQRTQQEDSAVYLCASSLAKTGGSNQPQHFGDGTRLSIL.